The 5 T cell receptor beta chains listed next were all sequenced from one sample in a study of blood T cell repertoires in COVID-19. Produced via immunoSEQ multiplex PCR; TCRdb's table is partial and in-frame only. The table shows more than 95,000 clones, with 84% occurring only once. The sequenced material came from peripheral blood. The receptor source for this set is a man in his sixties with acute or convalescent COVID-19.

The chain joins TRBV3-1 (or the pseudogene TRBV3-2) to TRBJ1-2; a weak D match, TRBD1 (6 bases). The CDR3 loop spans 11 amino acids. Germline V CDR1 and CDR2: LGHDT, YNNKEL (reference sequence). With 6 bases removed from V and 6 bases from J, the gap between germline ends came to 8 bases. CDR3 sequence (DNA): TGTGCCAGCAGGCAGGGGAATGGCTACACCTTC. It translates to CASRQGNGYTF.

V usage is TRBV10-3 and J usage is TRBJ2-2; 10 bases are a match to TRBD1. This CDR3 spans 14 amino acids. V trimming: 9 bases; J trimming: 4 bases; junction bases outside the gene matches: 5. CDR1 is ENHRY and CDR2 is SYGVKD in the germline V gene. CDR3 coding DNA: TGTGCCATTACCCGGGACAGGGGCACCGGGGAGCTGTTTTTT. Encoded protein: CAITRDRGTGELFF.

The genes are TRBV6-6 and TRBJ1-4; 7 bases are a match to TRBD1. Per the germline V gene, CDR1 is MNHNY and CDR2 is SVGAGI (reference sequence). There are 15 residues in the CDR3. V was clipped by 6 bases and J by 0 bases; unmatched bases: 4. Here the CDR3 DNA reads TGTGCCAGCAGCCACGGACAGGCAACTAATGAAAAACTGTTTTTT. This gives the protein CASSHGQATNEKLFF.

This clone was detected once. V is TRBV15 and J is TRBJ2-4; perhaps TRBD2 as D (6 bases). The V and J ends lost 0 bases and 5 bases respectively, with 32 bases between them. This CDR3 comprises 22 residues. Germline CDR1 and CDR2: LNHNV and YYDKDF (reference sequence). In nucleotides, the CDR3 is TGTGCCACCAGCAGAGACACCGGGAGATGGAGAGGAGGAGGGAGAGAACAAAACATTCAGTACTTC. Its translation: CATSRDTGRWRGGGREQNIQYF.

DNA for the CDR3: TGTGCCAGCAGCTTAGCGGTCGGGACAGGTTCACCCCTCCACTTT. Translation gives CASSLAVGTGSPLHF. The genes are TRBV7-2 and TRBJ1-6; 8 nucleotides match TRBD1. Trimming took 0 bases from V and 9 from J; bases not matched to a gene: 4. The CDR3 sequence is 15 residues long. In germline, CDR1 is SGHTA, CDR2 FQGNSA. The full variable domain, in which reference TRBV7-2 and TRBJ1-6 provide the parts outside the CDR3, is GAGVSQSPSNKVTEKGKDVELRCDPISGHTALYWYRQSLGQGLEFLIYFQGNSAPDKSGLPSDRFSAERTGGSVSTLTIQRTQQEDSAVYLCASSLAVGTGSPLHFGNGTRLTVT.